The rows below give T cell receptor beta chains drawn from one sample of a study of cytomegalovirus exposure and HLA in healthy donors. Clones were read by immunoSEQ multiplex PCR, and TCRdb kept only the in-frame ones, dropping some. The sample consists of around 54,000 clones, 82% of them appearing once. Sequences were obtained from PBMCs. The origin of the receptors is a woman aged 18-30 years in good health and CMV-seronegative. The CDR3 runs from the conserved cysteine through the conserved F or W. The D gene is left open where the match is weak. Size values are once, few and many counts, or a class for expanded clones, and some rows have none.

clone size: few
V gene: TRBV15
D gene: TRBD1
J gene: TRBJ1-6
CDR3 protein: CATSRTGTGNSPLHF
CDR3 DNA: TGTGCCACCAGCAGGACCGGGACAGGGAATTCACCCCTCCACTTT

clone size: .
V gene: TRBV27
D gene: TRBD2
J gene: TRBJ2-1
CDR3 protein: CASSSGTSGLNEQFF
CDR3 DNA: TGTGCCAGCAGCTCCGGGACTAGCGGACTCAATGAGCAGTTCTTC

clone size: .
V gene: TRBV28
D gene: TRBD2
J gene: TRBJ2-7
CDR3 protein: CASSADHWGTSGSYEQYF
CDR3 DNA: TGTGCCAGCAGCGCCGATCATTGGGGGACTAGCGGGAGTTACGAGCAGTACTTC

clone size: few
V gene: TRBV6-5
D gene: TRBD1
J gene: TRBJ2-7
CDR3 protein: CASREGQGHEQYF
CDR3 DNA: TGTGCCAGCAGGGAAGGACAGGGGCACGAGCAGTACTTC

clone size: .
V gene: TRBV7-9
D gene: .
J gene: TRBJ1-1
CDR3 protein: CASSLIGGARTEAFF
CDR3 DNA: TGTGCCAGCAGCTTAATTGGGGGGGCAAGAACTGAAGCTTTCTTT

clone size: once
V gene: TRBV30
D gene: .
J gene: TRBJ2-3
CDR3 protein: CAFPPSGGDTQYF
CDR3 DNA: TGTGCCTTCCCCCCGAGCGGAGGAGATACGCAGTATTTT

clone size: .
V gene: TRBV28
D gene: TRBD2
J gene: TRBJ2-1
CDR3 protein: CASSVLAGAANEQFF
CDR3 DNA: TGTGCCAGCAGTGTACTAGCGGGAGCGGCCAATGAGCAGTTCTTC

clone size: .
V gene: TRBV9
D gene: .
J gene: TRBJ2-5
CDR3 protein: CASSVSVRQETQYF
CDR3 DNA: TGTGCCAGCAGCGTTAGCGTGCGCCAAGAGACCCAGTACTTC

clone size: .
V gene: TRBV25-1
D gene: .
J gene: TRBJ2-7
CDR3 protein: CASSEWADSYEQYF
CDR3 DNA: TGTGCCAGCAGTGAGTGGGCCGACTCCTACGAGCAGTACTTC

clone size: .
V gene: TRBV9
D gene: TRBD2
J gene: TRBJ2-7
CDR3 protein: CASSGTWTSGSEVDEQYF
CDR3 DNA: TGTGCCAGCAGCGGTACTTGGACTAGCGGGAGTGAAGTTGACGAGCAGTACTTC

clone size: .
V gene: TRBV6-1
D gene: .
J gene: TRBJ1-5
CDR3 protein: CASISRDNSNQPQHF
CDR3 DNA: TGTGCCAGCATCAGCCGGGACAATAGCAATCAGCCCCAGCATTTT

clone size: .
V gene: TRBV28
D gene: .
J gene: TRBJ2-5
CDR3 protein: CASSPATEQETQYF
CDR3 DNA: TGTGCCAGCAGTCCCGCAACTGAGCAAGAGACCCAGTACTTC

clone size: .
V gene: TRBV9
D gene: TRBD2
J gene: TRBJ2-7
CDR3 protein: CASSVAGGGGYEQYF
CDR3 DNA: TGTGCCAGCAGCGTAGCTGGCGGGGGGGGCTACGAGCAGTACTTC

clone size: .
V gene: TRBV19
D gene: TRBD1
J gene: TRBJ2-7
CDR3 protein: CASTSGTAIYEQYF
CDR3 DNA: TGTGCCAGTACGAGTGGGACAGCCATCTACGAGCAGTACTTC

clone size: .
V gene: TRBV28
D gene: .
J gene: TRBJ2-2
CDR3 protein: CASSFGTGELFF
CDR3 DNA: TGTGCCAGCAGTTTCGGCACCGGGGAGCTGTTTTTT

clone size: .
V gene: TRBV7-3
D gene: .
J gene: TRBJ2-3
CDR3 protein: CASNAQRPDTQYF
CDR3 DNA: TGTGCCAGCAACGCGCAGCGACCAGATACGCAGTATTTT

clone size: once
V gene: TRBV28
D gene: TRBD2
J gene: TRBJ2-7
CDR3 protein: CASSPRGTSSYEQYF
CDR3 DNA: TGTGCCAGCAGTCCACGGGGGACTAGCTCCTACGAGCAGTACTTC

clone size: .
V gene: TRBV7-9
D gene: TRBD1
J gene: TRBJ1-1
CDR3 protein: CASSPIQGLNTEAFF
CDR3 DNA: TGTGCCAGCAGCCCCATACAGGGGTTGAACACTGAAGCTTTCTTT

clone size: once
V gene: TRBV30
D gene: TRBD1
J gene: TRBJ2-6
CDR3 protein: CARGQGGGANVLTF
CDR3 DNA: TGTGCCAGGGGACAGGGGGGTGGGGCCAACGTCCTGACTTTC

clone size: once
V gene: TRBV5-1
D gene: TRBD2
J gene: TRBJ2-1
CDR3 protein: CASSRGLAESSYNEQFF
CDR3 DNA: TGCGCCAGCAGCCGGGGACTAGCGGAAAGCTCCTACAATGAGCAGTTCTTC

clone size: once
V gene: TRBV9
D gene: TRBD1
J gene: TRBJ2-3
CDR3 protein: CASSVDPGQSTDTQYF
CDR3 DNA: TGTGCCAGCAGCGTAGATCCGGGACAGAGCACAGATACGCAGTATTTT

clone size: .
V gene: TRBV30
D gene: TRBD2
J gene: TRBJ2-1
CDR3 protein: CAWTPSPGTSGYLNKDEQFF
CDR3 DNA: TGTGCCTGGACCCCGAGTCCCGGGACTAGCGGGTATCTAAATAAGGATGAGCAGTTCTTC

clone size: once
V gene: TRBV27
D gene: TRBD1
J gene: TRBJ2-7
CDR3 protein: CASSLKPPQTGDSYEQYF
CDR3 DNA: TGTGCCAGCAGTTTAAAGCCCCCCCAAACAGGGGACTCCTACGAGCAGTACTTC

clone size: .
V gene: TRBV5-1
D gene: .
J gene: TRBJ2-2
CDR3 protein: CASSLKRLASSGELFF
CDR3 DNA: TGCGCCAGCAGCTTGAAGAGGCTAGCGTCATCCGGGGAGCTGTTTTTT

clone size: few
V gene: TRBV4-2
D gene: TRBD2
J gene: TRBJ2-1
CDR3 protein: CASSQESGGSYNEQFF
CDR3 DNA: TGTGCCAGCAGCCAAGAGTCGGGAGGCTCCTACAATGAGCAGTTCTTC

clone size: .
V gene: TRBV28
D gene: .
J gene: TRBJ1-6
CDR3 protein: CATPELHF
CDR3 DNA: TGTGCCACCCCGGAGCTCCACTTT

clone size: few
V gene: TRBV4-2
D gene: .
J gene: TRBJ2-1
CDR3 protein: CASSQIRGRHNEQFF
CDR3 DNA: TGTGCCAGCAGCCAAATCAGGGGACGCCACAATGAGCAGTTCTTC

clone size: few
V gene: TRBV27
D gene: TRBD1
J gene: TRBJ1-1
CDR3 protein: CASSRTGLYTEAFF
CDR3 DNA: TGTGCCAGCAGTAGGACAGGGCTCTACACTGAAGCTTTCTTT

clone size: few
V gene: TRBV4-2
D gene: .
J gene: TRBJ2-7
CDR3 protein: CASSQAILASSYEQYF
CDR3 DNA: TGTGCCAGCAGCCAAGCAATACTAGCCTCGTCCTACGAGCAGTACTTC

clone size: once
V gene: TRBV6-1
D gene: .
J gene: TRBJ2-1
CDR3 protein: CASSEAWGYPGDGACNEQFF
CDR3 DNA: TGTGCCAGCAGTGAAGCGTGGGGGTACCCGGGAGATGGCGCGTGCAATGAGCAGTTCTTC

clone size: few
V gene: TRBV5-1
D gene: .
J gene: TRBJ1-2
CDR3 protein: CASSLGQNYGYTF
CDR3 DNA: TGCGCCAGCAGCTTGGGCCAGAACTATGGCTACACCTTC

clone size: .
V gene: TRBV6-1
D gene: TRBD1
J gene: TRBJ1-1
CDR3 protein: CASSQGQGMGEAFF
CDR3 DNA: TGTGCCAGCAGCCAGGGACAGGGAATGGGTGAAGCTTTCTTT

clone size: .
V gene: TRBV11-2
D gene: .
J gene: TRBJ2-2
CDR3 protein: CASSFGGLMELFF
CDR3 DNA: TGTGCCAGCAGCTTTGGGGGACTGATGGAGCTGTTTTTT

clone size: .
V gene: TRBV27
D gene: TRBD1
J gene: TRBJ1-1
CDR3 protein: CASSFGDRENTEAFF
CDR3 DNA: TGTGCCAGCAGTTTTGGGGACAGGGAGAACACTGAAGCTTTCTTT

clone size: once
V gene: TRBV28
D gene: TRBD1
J gene: TRBJ2-3
CDR3 protein: CASKGQGKDTQYF
CDR3 DNA: TGTGCCAGCAAGGGACAGGGAAAAGATACGCAGTATTTT

clone size: .
V gene: TRBV11-2
D gene: .
J gene: TRBJ2-2
CDR3 protein: CASSGVTSSRQNTGELFF
CDR3 DNA: TGTGCCAGCAGCGGAGTTACTAGCTCCCGACAGAACACCGGGGAGCTGTTTTTT

clone size: .
V gene: TRBV4-1
D gene: .
J gene: TRBJ1-2
CDR3 protein: CASSRVHANYGYTF
CDR3 DNA: TGCGCCAGCAGCCGTGTCCATGCTAACTATGGCTACACCTTC

clone size: .
V gene: TRBV27
D gene: TRBD1
J gene: TRBJ2-5
CDR3 protein: CASSSQGGWEETQYF
CDR3 DNA: TGTGCCAGCAGTTCCCAAGGGGGCTGGGAAGAGACCCAGTACTTC

clone size: .
V gene: TRBV7-3
D gene: .
J gene: TRBJ1-1
CDR3 protein: CASSPTGKTEAFF
CDR3 DNA: TGTGCCAGCAGCCCGACAGGAAAAACTGAAGCTTTCTTT

clone size: .
V gene: TRBV30
D gene: .
J gene: TRBJ1-6
CDR3 protein: CAWSEAQTKPDPKIHSYNSPLHF
CDR3 DNA: TGTGCCTGGAGTGAGGCCCAAACTAAACCAGACCCGAAAATACACTCCTATAATTCACCCCTCCACTTT

clone size: .
V gene: TRBV15
D gene: TRBD1
J gene: TRBJ2-7
CDR3 protein: CATSRSRTGGSSEQYF
CDR3 DNA: TGTGCCACCAGCAGGTCCAGGACAGGGGGCTCCTCCGAGCAGTACTTC

clone size: .
V gene: TRBV5-8
D gene: TRBD1
J gene: TRBJ2-4
CDR3 protein: CASSPGQGEAKNIQYF
CDR3 DNA: TGTGCCAGCAGCCCTGGACAGGGGGAGGCCAAAAACATTCAGTACTTC